Presented here are 15 T cell receptor beta chains from one specimen sequenced in a study of T cells in Graves' hyperthyroidism and ophthalmopathy. Regions amplified from RNA transcripts were the TCR beta CDR3 regions. During a first-round RT-PCR of the TCR CDR3, the HTBI primer set was used. One entry per CDR3 protein, called by TCRdb with MiXCR from the multiplex PCR reads. The table records about 640,000 distinct CDR3 sequences, less than 25% of them present only once. Sample: blood. All receptors come from a man aged 25 to 45 with Graves' ophthalmopathy.

This clonotype was recorded once. The gene calls are TRBV4-1 and TRBJ1-4; D not certain. V lost 1 base and J lost 5, with 8 bases in between. Per germline, CDR1 MGHRA and CDR2 YSYEKL. The CDR3 has 14 amino acids. The DNA for the CDR3 is TGCGCCAGCAGCCAAGGGGAGAAAAATGAAAAACTGTTTTTT. Translation: CASSQGEKNEKLFF.

This clonotype was seen ten or more times. The V and J genes are TRBV6-1 and TRBJ1-1, with 9 nucleotides matching TRBD1. The CDR3 consists of 15 residues. The ends lost 10 bases at V and 6 bases at J; junction bases unmatched: 15. Per germline, CDR1 MNHNS and CDR2 SASEGT. This chain's CDR3 is CAIHDNRGLGAEAFF. The CDR3 DNA is TGTGCCATCCATGACAACAGGGGGCTCGGGGCTGAAGCTTTCTTT.

This clonotype was found a few times. V is TRBV28 and J is TRBJ2-2; D remains ambiguous. The CDR3 is 11 residues long. CDR1 is MDHEN, CDR2 SYDVKM, per germline. Trimming removed 7 bases at V and 4 bases at J, with 4 bases between. CDR3 amino acids: CASTTTGELFF. The CDR3 nucleotides are TGTGCCAGCACCACCACCGGGGAGCTGTTTTTT.

This clonotype was recorded many times. The CDR3 loop reads CASSPGPAQPQHF. In nucleotides, the CDR3 is TGTGCCAGCAGCCCGGGCCCAGCTCAGCCCCAGCATTTT. This chain uses TRBV11-2 with TRBJ1-5; the D is unclear. The CDR3 is 13 amino acids. Germline V CDR1 and CDR2: SGHAT, FQNNGV. V lost 5 bases and J 6 bases, leaving 11 bases between the germline ends.

In this sample, this clonotype turned up a few times. The chain employs TRBV4-2 and TRBJ2-7, with 11 bases fitting TRBD1. There are 15 residues in the CDR3. Germline V gene data show CDR1 as LGHNA and CDR2 as YNFKEQ. V shed 4 bases and J 2 bases; nucleotides not matched to a gene: 4. The chain's CDR3 is CASSRSDRGPYEQYF. The CDR3 bases are TGTGCCAGCAGCCGCTCGGACAGGGGGCCCTACGAGCAGTACTTC.

This clonotype appeared a few times. The chain has TRBV3-1 and TRBJ2-2; 10 positions match TRBD1. The CDR3 totals 15 residues. CDR1 and CDR2 (germline): LGHDT, YNNKEL (reference sequence). V shed 1 base, J shed 6 bases, and the junction held 2 bases outside the gene matches. CDR3 protein: CASSQAGQGAGELFF. The CDR3 nucleotides read TGTGCCAGCAGCCAAGCAGGACAGGGGGCCGGGGAGCTGTTTTTT.

This clonotype has only a few counts. This chain uses TRBV5-1 with TRBJ2-1, with TRBD1 matching over 9 bases. This CDR3 comprises 14 residues. Germline V gives CDR1 SGHRS, CDR2 YFSETQ. V lost 4 bases to trimming and J lost 6 bases; unmatched junction nucleotides: 5. In nucleotides, the CDR3 is TGCGCCAGCAGCGCACAGACAGGGGGCAATGAGCAGTTCTTC. Translating it yields CASSAQTGGNEQFF. The full variable domain, rest sourced from reference TRBV5-1 and TRBJ2-1, is KAGVTQTPRYLIKTRGQQVTLSCSPISGHRSVSWYQQTPGQGLQFLFEYFSETQRNKGNFPGRFSGRQFSNSRSEMNVSTLELGDSALYLCASSAQTGGNEQFFGPGTRLTVL.

The table lists this clonotype with a few counts. This chain uses TRBV27 with TRBJ2-7; no reliable D call. Germline CDR1 and CDR2: MNHEY and SMNVEV (reference sequence). This CDR3 has 17 amino acids. V was pared by 2 bases and J by 0 bases, with 17 bases between. In nucleotides, the CDR3 is TGTGCCAGCAGTTTACGCACAGTTAATTATAACTCCTACGAGCAGTACTTC. Translation: CASSLRTVNYNSYEQYF.

This chain links TRBV20-1 with TRBJ2-1; D perhaps matches TRBD1 (6 bases). The CDR3 runs 11 residues. Trimming cost V 5 bases and J 12 bases, with 14 bases left between them. CDR1 DFQATT and CDR2 SNEGSKA come from the germline V gene (reference sequence). The CDR3 spells CSAAGAHGQFF. CDR3 DNA: TGCAGTGCTGCAGGGGCCCATGGGCAGTTCTTC.

There are many counts of this clonotype. The V and J genes are TRBV20-1 and TRBJ2-3; D is perhaps TRBD1 or TRBD2 (5 bases each). This CDR3 region has 15 residues. Germline V gives CDR1 DFQATT, CDR2 SNEGSKA (reference sequence). V was pared by 3 bases and J by 2 bases, with 15 bases between. CDR3 sequence (DNA): TGCAGTGCTAGGGGGGACCGGGGACCCACAGATACGCAGTATTTT. This gives the protein CSARGDRGPTDTQYF.

A note on this clonotype: A junction boundary mismatches the germline segment, possibly from a read error. The chain couples TRBV5-1 to TRBJ2-6; no reliable D call. The CDR3 extends over 13 amino acids. Germline CDR1 is SGHRS and CDR2 is YFSETQ. The CDR3 loop reads CAIRYSGANVLTF. For the CDR3, the DNA is TGTGCCATCCGATACTCTGGGGCCAACGTCCTGACTTTC.

The V call is TRBV24-1, the J call TRBJ2-3, with 11 bases that match TRBD2. Germline V gene lookup returns CDR1 KGHDR and CDR2 SFDVKD. J was trimmed by 4 bases and V by 2 bases; bases with no gene match: 10. CDR3 length: 18 residues. CDR3 protein: CATSDSRVAGGPADTQYF. CDR3 nucleotides: TGTGCCACCAGTGATTCCAGAGTAGCGGGAGGGCCCGCAGATACGCAGTATTTT.

On this clonotype itself: The junction departs from the called germline gene at one end, perhaps through a read error. This chain connects TRBV29-1 to TRBJ2-7; 7 bases map to TRBD1. This CDR3 region has 13 residues. CDR1 is SQVTM and CDR2 is ANQGSEA in the germline V gene. The CDR3: CSVNTGASCEQYF. The DNA for the CDR3 is TGCAGCGTTAACACAGGGGCCTCCTGCGAGCAGTACTTC.

The chain employs TRBV7-2 and TRBJ2-1; 9 nucleotides agree with TRBD2. The CDR3 consists of 17 residues. With 3 bases clipped from V and 7 bases from J, the junction kept 13 bases outside the gene matches. Germline CDR1 SGHTA, CDR2 FQGNSA. The CDR3 spells CASSFPPWREGRNEQFF. The CDR3 DNA is TGTGCCAGCAGCTTCCCCCCTTGGCGGGAGGGCCGGAATGAGCAGTTCTTC.

The V call is TRBV9, the J call TRBJ1-1; a possible D gene is TRBD1 (5 bases). The germline gives CDR1 SGDLS, CDR2 YYNGEE. The CDR3 is 17 amino acids. Trimming took 0 bases from V and 0 from J, leaving 15 bases between them. The CDR3 sequence is CASSVDGGSNMNTEAFF. The CDR3 nucleotides read TGTGCCAGCAGCGTAGATGGGGGGTCCAACATGAACACTGAAGCTTTCTTT.